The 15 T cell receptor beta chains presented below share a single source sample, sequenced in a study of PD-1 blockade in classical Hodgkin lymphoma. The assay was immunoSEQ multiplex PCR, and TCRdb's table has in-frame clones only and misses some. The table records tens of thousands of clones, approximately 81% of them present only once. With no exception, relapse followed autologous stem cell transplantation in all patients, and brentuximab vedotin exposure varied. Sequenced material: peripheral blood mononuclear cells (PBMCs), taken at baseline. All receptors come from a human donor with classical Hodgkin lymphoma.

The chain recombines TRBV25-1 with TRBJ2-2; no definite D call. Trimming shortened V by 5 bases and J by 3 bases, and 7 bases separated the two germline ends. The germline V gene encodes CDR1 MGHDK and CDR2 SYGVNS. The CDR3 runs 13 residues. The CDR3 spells CASSYQDTGELFF. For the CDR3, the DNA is TGTGCCAGCAGTTATCAGGACACCGGGGAGCTGTTTTTT.

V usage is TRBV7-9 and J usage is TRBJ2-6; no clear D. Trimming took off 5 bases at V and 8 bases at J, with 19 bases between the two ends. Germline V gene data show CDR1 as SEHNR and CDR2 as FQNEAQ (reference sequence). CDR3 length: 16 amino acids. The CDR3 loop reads CASSAYYTSETNVLTF. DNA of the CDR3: TGTGCCAGCAGCGCATACTACACCAGCGAGACCAACGTCCTGACTTTC.

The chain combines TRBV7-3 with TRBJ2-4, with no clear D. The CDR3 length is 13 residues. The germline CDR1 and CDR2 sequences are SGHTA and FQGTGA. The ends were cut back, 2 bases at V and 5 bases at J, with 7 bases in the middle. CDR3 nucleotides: TGTGCCAGCAGCTTAGCGAGAGAAAACATTCAGTACTTC. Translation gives CASSLARENIQYF. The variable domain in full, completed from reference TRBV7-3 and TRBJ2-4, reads GAGVSQTPSNKVTEKGKYVELRCDPISGHTALYWYRQSLGQGPEFLIYFQGTGAADDSGLPNDRFFAVRPEGSVSTLKIQRTERGDSAVYLCASSLARENIQYFGAGTRLSVL.

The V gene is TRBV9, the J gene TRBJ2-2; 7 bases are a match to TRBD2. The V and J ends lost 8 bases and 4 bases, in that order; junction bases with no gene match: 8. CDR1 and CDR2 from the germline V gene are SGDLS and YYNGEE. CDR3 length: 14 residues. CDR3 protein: CASSGTGGTGELFF. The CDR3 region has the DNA TGTGCCAGTTCCGGGACGGGGGGCACCGGGGAGCTGTTTTTT.

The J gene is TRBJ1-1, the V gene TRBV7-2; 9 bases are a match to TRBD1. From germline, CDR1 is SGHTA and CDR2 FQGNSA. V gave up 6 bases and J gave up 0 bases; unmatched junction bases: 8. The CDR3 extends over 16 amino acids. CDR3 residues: CASRRTGAAMNTEAFF. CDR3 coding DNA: TGTGCCAGCAGACGGACAGGGGCCGCGATGAACACTGAAGCTTTCTTT.

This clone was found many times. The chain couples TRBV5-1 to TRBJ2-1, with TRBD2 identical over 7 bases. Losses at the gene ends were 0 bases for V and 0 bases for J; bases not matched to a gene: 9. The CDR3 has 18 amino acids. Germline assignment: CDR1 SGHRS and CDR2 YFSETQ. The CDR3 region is CASSLGDTSESSYNEQFF. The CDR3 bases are TGCGCCAGCAGCTTGGGAGATACTAGCGAGAGCTCCTACAATGAGCAGTTCTTC.

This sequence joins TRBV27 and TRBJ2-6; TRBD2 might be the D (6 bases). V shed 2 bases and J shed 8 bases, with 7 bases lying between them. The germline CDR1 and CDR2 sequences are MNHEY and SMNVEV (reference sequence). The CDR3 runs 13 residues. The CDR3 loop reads CASSLGGTNVLTF. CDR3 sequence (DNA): TGTGCCAGCAGTTTAGGGGGGACCAACGTCCTGACTTTC.

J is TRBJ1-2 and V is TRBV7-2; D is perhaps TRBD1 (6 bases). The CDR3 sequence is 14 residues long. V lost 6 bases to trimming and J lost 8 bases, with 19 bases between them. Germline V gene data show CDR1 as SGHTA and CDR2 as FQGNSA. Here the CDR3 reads CASRRNREARGYTF. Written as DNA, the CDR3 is TGTGCCAGCAGGAGGAACAGGGAGGCTCGAGGCTACACCTTC.

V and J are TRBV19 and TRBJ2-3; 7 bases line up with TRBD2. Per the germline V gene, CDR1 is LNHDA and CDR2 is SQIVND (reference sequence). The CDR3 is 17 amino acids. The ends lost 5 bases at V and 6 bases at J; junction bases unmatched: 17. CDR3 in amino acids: CASSLGRRGRAGDTQYF. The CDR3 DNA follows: TGTGCCAGTAGTCTGGGTCGTCGTGGGAGGGCCGGGGATACGCAGTATTTT.

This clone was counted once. The CDR3 nucleotides are TGCGCCAGCGCCCTAGCGGGAGTCCCCTACGAGCAGTACTTC. It translates to CASALAGVPYEQYF. The gene calls are TRBV10-2 and TRBJ2-7; 10 nucleotides match TRBD2. The V segment lost 8 bases and the J segment 2 bases; nucleotides outside the gene matches: 6. The CDR3 spans 14 residues. CDR1 is WSHSY and CDR2 is SAAADI in the germline V gene.

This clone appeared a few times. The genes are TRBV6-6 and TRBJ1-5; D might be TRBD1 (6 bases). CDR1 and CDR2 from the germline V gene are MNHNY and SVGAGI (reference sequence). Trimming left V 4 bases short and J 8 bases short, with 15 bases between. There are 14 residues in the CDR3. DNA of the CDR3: TGTGCCAGCAGTTTCCCAGGGGTTGTAGAGCCCCAGCATTTT. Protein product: CASSFPGVVEPQHF.

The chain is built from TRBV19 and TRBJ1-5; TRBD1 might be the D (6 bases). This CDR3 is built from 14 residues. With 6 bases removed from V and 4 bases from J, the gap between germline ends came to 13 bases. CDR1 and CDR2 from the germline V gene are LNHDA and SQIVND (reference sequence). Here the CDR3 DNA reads TGTGCCAGTAGCAAAGTAACAGGGAATCAGCCCCAGCATTTT. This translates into CASSKVTGNQPQHF.

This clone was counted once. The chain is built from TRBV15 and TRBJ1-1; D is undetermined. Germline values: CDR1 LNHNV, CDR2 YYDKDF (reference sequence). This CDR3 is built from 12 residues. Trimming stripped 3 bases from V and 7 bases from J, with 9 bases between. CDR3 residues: CATSRSINEAFF. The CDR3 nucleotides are TGTGCCACCAGCAGGTCGATTAATGAAGCTTTCTTT.

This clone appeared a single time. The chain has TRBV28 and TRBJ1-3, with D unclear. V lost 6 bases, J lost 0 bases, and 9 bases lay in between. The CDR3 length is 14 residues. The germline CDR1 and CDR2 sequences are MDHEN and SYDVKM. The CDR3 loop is CASSPLSSGNTIYF. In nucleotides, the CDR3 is TGTGCCAGCAGCCCGTTAAGCTCTGGAAACACCATATATTTT. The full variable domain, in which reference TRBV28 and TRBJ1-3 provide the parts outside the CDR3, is DVKVTQSSRYLVKRTGEKVFLECVQDMDHENMFWYRQDPGLGLRLIYFSYDVKMKEKGDIPEGYSVSREKKERFSLILESASTNQTSMYLCASSPLSSGNTIYFGEGSWLTVV.

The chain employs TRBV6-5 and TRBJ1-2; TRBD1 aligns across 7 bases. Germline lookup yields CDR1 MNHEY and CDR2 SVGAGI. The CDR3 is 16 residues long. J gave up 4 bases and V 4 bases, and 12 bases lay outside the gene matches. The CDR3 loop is CASSSPPGTEFYGYTF. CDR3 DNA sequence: TGTGCCAGCAGTTCCCCACCCGGGACAGAGTTCTATGGCTACACCTTC.